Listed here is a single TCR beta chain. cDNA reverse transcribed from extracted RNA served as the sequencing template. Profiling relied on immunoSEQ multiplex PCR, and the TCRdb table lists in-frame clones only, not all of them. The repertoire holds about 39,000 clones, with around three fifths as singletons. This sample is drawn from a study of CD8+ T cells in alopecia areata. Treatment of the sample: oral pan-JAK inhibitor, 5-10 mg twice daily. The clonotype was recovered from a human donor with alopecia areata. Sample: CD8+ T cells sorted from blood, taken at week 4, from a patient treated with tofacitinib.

In nucleotides, the CDR3 is TGTGCCTGGAGTGTCGACTCGTCCACCTACGAGCAGTACTTC. This sequence encodes CAWSVDSSTYEQYF. The chain recombines TRBV30 with TRBJ2-7; D unclear. Germline V gene lookup returns CDR1 GTSNPN and CDR2 SVGIG (reference sequence). This CDR3 is built from 14 residues. The germline V and J ends were trimmed by 0 bases and 2 bases, with 11 bases remaining between them. The full variable domain, in which reference TRBV30 and TRBJ2-7 provide the parts outside the CDR3, is SQTIHQWPATLVQPVGSPLSLECTVEGTSNPNLYWYRQAAGRGLQLLFYSVGIGQISSEVPQNLSASRPQDRQFILSSKKLLLSDSGFYLCAWSVDSSTYEQYFGPGTRLTVT.